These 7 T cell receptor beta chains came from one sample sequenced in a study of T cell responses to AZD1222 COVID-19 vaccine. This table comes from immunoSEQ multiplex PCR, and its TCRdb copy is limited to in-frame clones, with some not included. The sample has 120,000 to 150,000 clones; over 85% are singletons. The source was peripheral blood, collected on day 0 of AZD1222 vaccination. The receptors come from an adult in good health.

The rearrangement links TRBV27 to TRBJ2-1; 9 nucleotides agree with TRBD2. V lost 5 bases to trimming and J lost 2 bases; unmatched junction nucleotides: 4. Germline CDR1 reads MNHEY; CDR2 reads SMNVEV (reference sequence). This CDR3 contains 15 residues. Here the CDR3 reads CASSQTSGTYNEQFF. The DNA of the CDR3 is TGTGCCAGCAGTCAGACTAGCGGAACCTACAATGAGCAGTTCTTC.

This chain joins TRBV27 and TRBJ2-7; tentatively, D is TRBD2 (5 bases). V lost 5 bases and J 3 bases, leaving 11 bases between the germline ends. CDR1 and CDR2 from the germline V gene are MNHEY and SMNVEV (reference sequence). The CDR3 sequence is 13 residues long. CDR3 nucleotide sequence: TGTGCCAGCAGTCCAGGACGGGACTACGAGCAGTACTTC. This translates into CASSPGRDYEQYF.

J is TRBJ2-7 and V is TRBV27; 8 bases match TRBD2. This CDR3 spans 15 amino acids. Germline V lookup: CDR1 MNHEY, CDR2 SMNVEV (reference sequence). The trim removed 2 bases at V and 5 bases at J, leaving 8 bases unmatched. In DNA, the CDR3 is TGTGCCAGCAGTTTACTCTCTGGACTAGCCAACGAGCAGTACTTC. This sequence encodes CASSLLSGLANEQYF.

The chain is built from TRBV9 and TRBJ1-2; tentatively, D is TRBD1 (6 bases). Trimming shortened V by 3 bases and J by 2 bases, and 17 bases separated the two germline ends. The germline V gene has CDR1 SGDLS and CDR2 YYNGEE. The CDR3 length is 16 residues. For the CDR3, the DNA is TGTGCCAGCAGCGCTCGTGTGGGGGCGCCCAACTATGGCTACACCTTC. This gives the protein CASSARVGAPNYGYTF.

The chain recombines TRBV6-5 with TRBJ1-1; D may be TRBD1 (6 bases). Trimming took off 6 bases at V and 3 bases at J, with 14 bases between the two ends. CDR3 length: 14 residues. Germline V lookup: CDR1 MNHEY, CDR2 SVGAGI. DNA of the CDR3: TGTGCCAGCAGCGGAGGGGGGTGGGACACTGAAGCTTTCTTT. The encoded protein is CASSGGGWDTEAFF.

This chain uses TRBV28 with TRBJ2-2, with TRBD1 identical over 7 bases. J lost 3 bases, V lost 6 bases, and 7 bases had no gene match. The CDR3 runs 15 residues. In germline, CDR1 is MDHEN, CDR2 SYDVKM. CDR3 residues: CASSRDREDTGELFF. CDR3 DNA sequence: TGTGCCAGCAGCCGAGACAGGGAAGACACCGGGGAGCTGTTTTTT.

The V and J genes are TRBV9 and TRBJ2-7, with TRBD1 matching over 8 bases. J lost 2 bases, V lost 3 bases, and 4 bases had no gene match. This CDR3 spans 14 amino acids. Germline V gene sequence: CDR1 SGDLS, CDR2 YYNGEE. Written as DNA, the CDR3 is TGTGCCAGCAGCGACAGGGACAGGCCCTACGAGCAGTACTTC. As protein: CASSDRDRPYEQYF.